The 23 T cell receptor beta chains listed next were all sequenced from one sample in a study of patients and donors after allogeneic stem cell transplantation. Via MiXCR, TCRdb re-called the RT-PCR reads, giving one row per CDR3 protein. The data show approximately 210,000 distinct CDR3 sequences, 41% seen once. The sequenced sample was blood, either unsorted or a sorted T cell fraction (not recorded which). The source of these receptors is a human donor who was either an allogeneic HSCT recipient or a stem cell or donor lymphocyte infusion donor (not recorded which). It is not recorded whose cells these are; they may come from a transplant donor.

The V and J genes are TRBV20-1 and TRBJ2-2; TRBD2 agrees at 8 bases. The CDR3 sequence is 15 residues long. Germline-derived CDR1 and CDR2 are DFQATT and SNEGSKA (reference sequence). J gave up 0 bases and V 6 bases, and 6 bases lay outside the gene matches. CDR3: CSAYPSGPNTGELFF. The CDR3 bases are TGCAGTGCCTATCCTAGCGGGCCGAACACCGGGGAGCTGTTTTTT.

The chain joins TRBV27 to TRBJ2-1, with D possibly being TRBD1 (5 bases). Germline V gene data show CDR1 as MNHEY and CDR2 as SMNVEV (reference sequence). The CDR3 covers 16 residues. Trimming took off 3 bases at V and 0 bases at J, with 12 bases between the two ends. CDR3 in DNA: TGTGCCAGCAGTTTCAGCTCAGGGTACTCCTACAATGAGCAGTTCTTC. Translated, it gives CASSFSSGYSYNEQFF.

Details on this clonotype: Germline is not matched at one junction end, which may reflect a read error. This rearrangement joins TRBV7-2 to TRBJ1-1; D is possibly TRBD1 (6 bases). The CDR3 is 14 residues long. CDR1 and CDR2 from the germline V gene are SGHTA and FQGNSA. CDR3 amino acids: CASRLGALNTEAFF. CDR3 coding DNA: TGTGCCAGCCGCTTGGGGGCCCTGAACACTGAAGCTTTCTTT.

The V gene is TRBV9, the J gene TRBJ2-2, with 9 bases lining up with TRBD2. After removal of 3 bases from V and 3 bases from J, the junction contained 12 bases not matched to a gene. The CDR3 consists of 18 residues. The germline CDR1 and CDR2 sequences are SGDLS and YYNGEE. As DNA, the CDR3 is TGTGCCAGCAGCGGAGGGCGGGAGGGCCCTCTGTACACCGGGGAGCTGTTTTTT. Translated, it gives CASSGGREGPLYTGELFF.

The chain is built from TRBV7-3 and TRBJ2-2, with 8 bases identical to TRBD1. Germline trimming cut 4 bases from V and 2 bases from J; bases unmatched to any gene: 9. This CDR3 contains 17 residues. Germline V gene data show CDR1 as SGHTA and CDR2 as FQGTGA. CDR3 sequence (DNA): TGTGCCAGCAGCTCAAATAGACAGGGGCCAAACACCGGGGAGCTGTTTTTT. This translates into CASSSNRQGPNTGELFF.

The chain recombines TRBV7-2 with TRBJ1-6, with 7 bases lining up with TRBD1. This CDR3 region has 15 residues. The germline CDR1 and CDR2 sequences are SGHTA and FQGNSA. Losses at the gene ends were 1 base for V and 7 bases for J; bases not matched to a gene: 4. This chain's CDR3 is CASSLELQGNSPLHF. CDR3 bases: TGTGCCAGCAGCTTAGAGCTACAGGGGAATTCACCCCTCCACTTT.

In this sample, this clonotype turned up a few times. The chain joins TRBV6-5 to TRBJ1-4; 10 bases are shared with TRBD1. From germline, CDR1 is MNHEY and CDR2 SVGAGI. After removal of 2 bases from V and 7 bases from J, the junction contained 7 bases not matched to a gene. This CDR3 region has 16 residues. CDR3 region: CASSYLGTGAGEKLFF. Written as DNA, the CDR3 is TGTGCCAGCAGTTACCTGGGGACAGGGGCAGGTGAAAAACTGTTTTTT.

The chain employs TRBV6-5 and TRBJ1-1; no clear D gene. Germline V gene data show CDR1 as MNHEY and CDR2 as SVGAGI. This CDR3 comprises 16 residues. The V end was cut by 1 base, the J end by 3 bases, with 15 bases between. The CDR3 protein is CASSYFGVSRDTEAFF. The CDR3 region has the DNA TGTGCCAGCAGTTACTTCGGGGTCAGTCGAGACACTGAAGCTTTCTTT.

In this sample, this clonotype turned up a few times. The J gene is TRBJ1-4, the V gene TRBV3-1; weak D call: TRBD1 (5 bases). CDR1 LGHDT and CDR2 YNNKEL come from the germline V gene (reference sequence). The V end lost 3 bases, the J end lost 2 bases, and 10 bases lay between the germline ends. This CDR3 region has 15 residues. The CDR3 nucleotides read TGTGCCAGCAGCCAGAGGTGGGGGACTAATGAAAAACTGTTTTTT. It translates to CASSQRWGTNEKLFF.

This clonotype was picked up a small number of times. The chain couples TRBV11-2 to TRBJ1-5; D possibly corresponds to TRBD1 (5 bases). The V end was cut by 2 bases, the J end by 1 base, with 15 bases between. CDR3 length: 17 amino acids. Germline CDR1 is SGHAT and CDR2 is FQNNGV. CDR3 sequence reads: CASSLRGPRVSNQPQHF. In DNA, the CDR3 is TGTGCCAGCAGCTTAAGGGGTCCGCGGGTGAGCAATCAGCCCCAGCATTTT.

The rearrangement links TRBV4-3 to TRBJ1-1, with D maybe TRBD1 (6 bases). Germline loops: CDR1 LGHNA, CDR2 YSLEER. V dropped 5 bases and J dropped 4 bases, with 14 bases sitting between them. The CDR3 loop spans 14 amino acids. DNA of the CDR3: TGCGCCAGCAGCTCACAGGGAGAAAGCACTGAAGCTTTCTTT. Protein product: CASSSQGESTEAFF.

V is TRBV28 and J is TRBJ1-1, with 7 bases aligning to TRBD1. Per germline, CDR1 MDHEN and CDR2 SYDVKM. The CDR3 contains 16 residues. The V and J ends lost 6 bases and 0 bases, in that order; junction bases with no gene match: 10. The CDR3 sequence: CASSPIGQVMNTEAFF. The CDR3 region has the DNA TGTGCCAGCAGCCCCATCGGACAGGTCATGAACACTGAAGCTTTCTTT.

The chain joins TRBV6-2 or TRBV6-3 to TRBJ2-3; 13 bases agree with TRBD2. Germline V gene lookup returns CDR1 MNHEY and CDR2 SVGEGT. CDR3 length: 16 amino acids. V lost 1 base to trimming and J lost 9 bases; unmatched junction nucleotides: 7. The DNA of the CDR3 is TGTGCCAGCAGTTACTTCACTAGCGGGAGGGCAATCACGCAGTATTTT. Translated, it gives CASSYFTSGRAITQYF.

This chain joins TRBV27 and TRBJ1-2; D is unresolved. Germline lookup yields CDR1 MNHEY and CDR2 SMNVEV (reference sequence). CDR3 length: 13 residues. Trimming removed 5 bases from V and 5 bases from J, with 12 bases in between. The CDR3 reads CASSPDLGYGYTF. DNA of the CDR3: TGTGCCAGCAGTCCGGACCTTGGGTATGGCTACACCTTC.

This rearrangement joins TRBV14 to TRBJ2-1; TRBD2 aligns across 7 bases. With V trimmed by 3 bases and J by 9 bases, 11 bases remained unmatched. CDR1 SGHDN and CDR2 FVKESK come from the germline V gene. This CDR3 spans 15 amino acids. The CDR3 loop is CASSQVGEGTVEQFF. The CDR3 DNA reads TGTGCCAGCAGCCAGGTAGGGGAGGGCACTGTTGAGCAGTTCTTC.

CDR3 DNA: TGTGCCAGCAGTTCGGAGCTTACAGATACGCAGTATTTT. Its translation is CASSSELTDTQYF. The V gene is TRBV28, the J gene TRBJ2-3; D is unresolved. This CDR3 is built from 13 residues. Germline CDR1 MDHEN, CDR2 SYDVKM. Trimming took 4 bases from V and 3 from J, leaving 8 bases between them.

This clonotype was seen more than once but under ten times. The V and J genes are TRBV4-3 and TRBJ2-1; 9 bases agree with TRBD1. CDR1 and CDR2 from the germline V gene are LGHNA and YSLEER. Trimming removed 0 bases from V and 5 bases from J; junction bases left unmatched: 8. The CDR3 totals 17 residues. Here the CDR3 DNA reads TGCGCCAGCAGCCAAGATAACGGACAGGGGTGGGACAATGAGCAGTTCTTC. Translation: CASSQDNGQGWDNEQFF.

CDR3 sequence reads: CASSPQQGRSGELFF. The CDR3 DNA follows: TGTGCCAGCAGCCCCCAGCAGGGGAGGTCCGGGGAGCTGTTTTTT. The J gene is TRBJ2-2, the V gene TRBV13; either TRBD1 or TRBD2 may fit D (6 bases each). This CDR3 is built from 15 residues. V lost 5 bases, J lost 6 bases, and 16 bases lay in between. The germline V gene encodes CDR1 PRHDT and CDR2 FYEKMQ (reference sequence).

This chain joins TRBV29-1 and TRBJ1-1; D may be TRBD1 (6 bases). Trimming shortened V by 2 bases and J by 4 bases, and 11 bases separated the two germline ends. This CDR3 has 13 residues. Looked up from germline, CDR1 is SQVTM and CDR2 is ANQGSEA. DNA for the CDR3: TGCAGCGTTGAAAGGGGGGTAGGCACTGAAGCTTTCTTT. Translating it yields CSVERGVGTEAFF.

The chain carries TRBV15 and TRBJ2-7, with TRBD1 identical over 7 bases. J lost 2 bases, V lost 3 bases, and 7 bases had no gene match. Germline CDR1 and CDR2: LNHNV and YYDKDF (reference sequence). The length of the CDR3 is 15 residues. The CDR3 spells CATSRDGQVTYEQYF. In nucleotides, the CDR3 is TGTGCCACCAGCAGGGACGGACAGGTGACCTACGAGCAGTACTTC.

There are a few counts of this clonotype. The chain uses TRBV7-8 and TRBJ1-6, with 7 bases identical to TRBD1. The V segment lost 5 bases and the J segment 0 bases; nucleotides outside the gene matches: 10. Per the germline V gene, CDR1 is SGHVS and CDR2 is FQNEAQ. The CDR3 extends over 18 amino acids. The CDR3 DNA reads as TGTGCCAGCAGCCGGGAAGAGACAGGGAGCTCCTATAATTCACCCCTCCACTTT. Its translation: CASSREETGSSYNSPLHF.

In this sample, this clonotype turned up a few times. The CDR3 sequence is CASTSQGDEQFF. CDR3 nucleotides: TGTGCCAGCACCTCCCAGGGCGATGAGCAGTTCTTC. The chain recombines TRBV6-5 with TRBJ2-1; the D gene is possibly TRBD1 (5 bases). Trimming cost V 7 bases and J 8 bases, with 12 bases left between them. Germline loops: CDR1 MNHEY, CDR2 SVGAGI. This CDR3 comprises 12 residues.

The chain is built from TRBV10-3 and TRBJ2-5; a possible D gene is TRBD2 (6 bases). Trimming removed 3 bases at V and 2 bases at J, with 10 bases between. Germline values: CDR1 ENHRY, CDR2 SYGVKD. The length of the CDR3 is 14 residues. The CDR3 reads CAISDPSAQETQYF. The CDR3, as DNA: TGTGCCATCAGTGATCCTAGCGCTCAAGAGACCCAGTACTTC.